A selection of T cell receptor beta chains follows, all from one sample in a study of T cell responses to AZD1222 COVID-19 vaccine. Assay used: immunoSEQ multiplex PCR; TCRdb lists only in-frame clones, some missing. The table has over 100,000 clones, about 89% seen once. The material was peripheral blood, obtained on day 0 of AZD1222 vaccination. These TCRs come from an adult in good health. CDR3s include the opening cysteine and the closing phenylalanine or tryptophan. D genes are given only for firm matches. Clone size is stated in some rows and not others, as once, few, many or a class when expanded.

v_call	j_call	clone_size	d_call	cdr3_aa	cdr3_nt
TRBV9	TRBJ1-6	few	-	CASSVGPGSNSPLHF	TGTGCCAGCAGCGTAGGGCCAGGCTCGAATTCACCCCTCCACTTT
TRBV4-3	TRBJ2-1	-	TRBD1	CASSQAPDRAGNEQFF	TGCGCCAGCAGCCAAGCCCCGGACAGGGCGGGCAATGAGCAGTTCTTC
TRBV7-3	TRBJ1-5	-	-	CASSFTPRKDQPQHF	TGTGCCAGCAGCTTTACCCCTCGGAAGGATCAGCCCCAGCATTTT
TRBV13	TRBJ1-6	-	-	CASSPSPNSPLHF	TGTGCCAGCAGCCCGTCCCCTAATTCACCCCTCCACTTT
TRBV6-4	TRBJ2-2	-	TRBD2	CASSEAGEHTGELFF	TGTGCCAGCAGTGAGGCGGGGGAGCACACCGGGGAGCTGTTTTTT
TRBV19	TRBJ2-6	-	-	CASSIDGLPRGANVLTF	TGTGCCAGTAGTATAGATGGGCTCCCCAGGGGGGCCAACGTCCTGACTTTC
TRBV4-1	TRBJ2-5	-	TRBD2	CASRPGLAGAGLQETQYF	TGCGCCAGCAGACCGGGACTAGCGGGGGCGGGCCTCCAAGAGACCCAGTACTTC
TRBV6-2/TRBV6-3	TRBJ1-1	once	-	CASSYRPRGSEAFF	TGTGCCAGCAGTTACCGACCCAGGGGATCTGAAGCTTTCTTT
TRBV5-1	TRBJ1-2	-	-	CASSSGQGVGYTF	TGCGCCAGCAGCAGCGGACAAGGGGTTGGCTACACCTTC
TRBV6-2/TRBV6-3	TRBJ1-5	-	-	CASSYSSGNQPQHF	TGTGCCAGCAGTTACTCTAGCGGGAATCAGCCCCAGCATTTT
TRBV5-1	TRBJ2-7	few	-	CASSLSRSYEQYF	TGCGCCAGCAGCTTAAGTCGCTCCTACGAGCAGTACTTC
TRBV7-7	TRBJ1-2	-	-	CASSLGWKSQNYGYTF	TGTGCTAGCAGCTTAGGGTGGAAGTCCCAAAACTATGGCTACACCTTC
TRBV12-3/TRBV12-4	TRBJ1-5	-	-	CASSGGGQPQHF	TGTGCCAGCAGTGGGGGGGGGCAGCCCCAGCATTTT
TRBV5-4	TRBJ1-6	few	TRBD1	CASSLVGTDNSPLHF	TGTGCCAGCAGCTTGGTCGGGACAGATAATTCACCCCTCCACTTT
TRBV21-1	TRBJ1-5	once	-	CASSKARGRGGNQPQHF	TGTGCCAGCAGCAAAGCAAGGGGGCGGGGGGGCAATCAGCCCCAGCATTTT
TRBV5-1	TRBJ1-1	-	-	CASSFEGNPNTEAFF	TGCGCCAGCAGCTTTGAGGGGAACCCGAACACTGAAGCTTTCTTT
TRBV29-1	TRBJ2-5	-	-	CSATHSQETQYF	TGCAGCGCCACCCACAGTCAAGAGACCCAGTACTTC
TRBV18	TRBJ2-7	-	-	CASSPGKGYEQYF	TGTGCCAGCTCACCAGGGAAGGGATACGAGCAGTACTTC
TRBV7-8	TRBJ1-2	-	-	CASTSGQTYGYTF	TGTGCCAGTACATCAGGGCAGACCTATGGCTACACCTTC
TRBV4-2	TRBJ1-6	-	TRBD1	CASSQGTGTGENSPLHF	TGTGCCAGCAGCCAGGGCACCGGGACAGGGGAGAATTCACCCCTCCACTTT
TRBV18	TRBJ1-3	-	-	CASSPTLGRQISGNTIYF	TGTGCCAGCTCACCAACTCTTGGGAGACAGATCTCTGGAAACACCATATATTTT
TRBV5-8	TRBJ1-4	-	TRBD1	CASRPTGTAQVKLFF	TGTGCCAGCAGACCCACCGGGACAGCACAAGTAAAACTGTTTTTT
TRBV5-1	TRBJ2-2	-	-	CASSYYRSTGELFF	TGCGCCAGCAGCTATTACAGGTCCACCGGGGAGCTGTTTTTT
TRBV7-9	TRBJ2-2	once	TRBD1	CASSLPRQGVGTGELFF	TGTGCCAGCAGCCTACCTAGACAGGGCGTTGGCACCGGGGAGCTGTTTTTT
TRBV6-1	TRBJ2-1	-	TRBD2	CASSEVGRLAGAYEQFF	TGTGCCAGCAGTGAAGTCGGGCGGCTAGCGGGGGCATACGAGCAGTTCTTC
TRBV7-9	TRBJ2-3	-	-	CASSLTVHGKYF	TGTGCCAGCAGCCTGACAGTCCACGGGAAGTATTTT
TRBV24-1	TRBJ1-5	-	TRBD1	CATSDGTGQGQPQHF	TGTGCCACCAGTGATGGGACAGGTCAGGGTCAGCCCCAGCATTTT
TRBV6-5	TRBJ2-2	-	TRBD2	CASSPLAVRAGELFF	TGTGCCAGCAGTCCTCTAGCGGTGCGGGCCGGGGAGCTGTTTTTT
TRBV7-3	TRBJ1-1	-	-	CASSLTRQYEAFF	TGTGCCAGCAGCTTAACGAGACAGTATGAAGCTTTCTTT
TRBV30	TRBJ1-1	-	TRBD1	CAWSRQGAGYTEAFF	TGTGCCTGGAGTCGGCAGGGGGCAGGTTACACTGAAGCTTTCTTT
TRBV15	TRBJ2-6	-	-	CATSRDLGSGANVLTF	TGTGCCACCAGCAGAGACCTAGGATCTGGGGCCAACGTCCTGACTTTC
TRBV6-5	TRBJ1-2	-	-	CASTRDGRDGYTF	TGTGCCAGCACCCGGGACGGTCGTGATGGCTACACCTTC
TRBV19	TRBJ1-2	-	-	CASSPTDRYGYTF	TGTGCCAGTAGTCCAACAGACAGATATGGCTACACCTTC
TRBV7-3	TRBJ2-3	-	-	CASSGPGDTQYF	TGTGCCAGCAGCGGCCCGGGAGATACGCAGTATTTT
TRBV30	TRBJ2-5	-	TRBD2	CAWSLAGRVGETQYF	TGTGCCTGGTCGTTAGCGGGGAGGGTTGGGGAGACCCAGTACTTC
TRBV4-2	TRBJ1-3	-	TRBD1	CASSQGATGGGNTIYF	TGTGCCAGCAGCCAAGGGGCGACAGGGGGGGGAAACACCATATATTTT
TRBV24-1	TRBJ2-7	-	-	CATSVRSGEDTDYEQYF	TGTGCCACCAGTGTCCGATCCGGCGAGGACACGGATTACGAGCAGTACTTC
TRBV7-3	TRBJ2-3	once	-	CASSLQGTDTQYF	TGTGCCAGCAGCTTACAGGGGACAGATACGCAGTATTTT
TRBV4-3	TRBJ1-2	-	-	CASSQDGGIDNYGYTF	TGCGCCAGCAGCCAAGATGGAGGGATCGACAACTATGGCTACACCTTC
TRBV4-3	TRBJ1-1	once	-	CASSQEAGLNTEAFF	TGCGCCAGCAGCCAAGAAGCGGGACTGAACACTGAAGCTTTCTTT
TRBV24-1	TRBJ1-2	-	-	CATSDLDRFYGYTF	TGTGCCACCAGTGATTTGGACAGGTTCTATGGCTACACCTTC
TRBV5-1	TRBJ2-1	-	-	CASSEWDTFREQFF	TGCGCCAGCAGTGAATGGGATACCTTCAGGGAGCAGTTCTTC
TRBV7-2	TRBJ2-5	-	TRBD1	CASSLDRGRETQYF	TGTGCCAGCAGCTTGGACAGGGGGCGAGAGACCCAGTACTTC
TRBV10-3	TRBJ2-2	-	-	CAISDPTGELFF	TGTGCCATCAGTGATCCAACCGGGGAGCTGTTTTTT
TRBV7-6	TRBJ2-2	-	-	CASSLAPRGRTGELFF	TGTGCCAGCAGCTTAGCCCCCCGGGGGCGCACCGGGGAGCTGTTTTTT
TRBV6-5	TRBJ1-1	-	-	CASSYREVNTEAFF	TGTGCCAGCAGTTACAGGGAAGTGAACACTGAAGCTTTCTTT
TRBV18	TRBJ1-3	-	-	CASSPQYDRNTIYF	TGTGCCAGCTCACCACAGTATGATAGAAACACCATATATTTT
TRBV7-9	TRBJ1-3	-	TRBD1	CASSTDRGHLDIPGNTIYF	TGTGCCAGCAGCACGGACAGGGGCCACCTCGATATCCCTGGAAACACCATATATTTT
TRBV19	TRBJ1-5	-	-	CASSIRGQPQHF	TGTGCCAGTAGTATTCGCGGCCAGCCCCAGCATTTT
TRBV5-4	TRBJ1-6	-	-	CASTGPNSPLHF	TGTGCCAGCACGGGTCCTAATTCACCCCTCCACTTT
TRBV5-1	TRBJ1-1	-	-	CASSLIDSEAFF	TGCGCCAGCAGCTTGATAGACAGTGAAGCTTTCTTT
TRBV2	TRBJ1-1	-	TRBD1	CASSPQTGLNTEAFF	TGTGCCAGCAGTCCACAGACAGGGTTGAACACTGAAGCTTTCTTT
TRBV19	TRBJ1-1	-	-	CASRREGRPSGNTEAFF	TGTGCCAGTAGGAGAGAGGGACGGCCGTCGGGAAACACTGAAGCTTTCTTT
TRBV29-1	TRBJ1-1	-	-	CSVEGQLKSEAFF	TGCAGCGTTGAAGGACAGCTCAAGAGTGAAGCTTTCTTT
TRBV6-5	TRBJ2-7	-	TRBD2	CASTPRGGSYEQYF	TGTGCCAGCACCCCCCGGGGGGGTTCCTACGAGCAGTACTTC
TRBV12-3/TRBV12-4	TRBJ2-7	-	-	CASGSGYEQYF	TGTGCCAGCGGGTCGGGTTACGAGCAGTACTTC
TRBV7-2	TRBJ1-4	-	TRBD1	CASSLGPTGNEKLFF	TGTGCCAGCAGCTTAGGGCCGACAGGGAATGAAAAACTGTTTTTT
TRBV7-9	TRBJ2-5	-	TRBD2	CASSLRAGGDETQYF	TGTGCCAGCAGCTTGCGGGCGGGGGGCGATGAGACCCAGTACTTC